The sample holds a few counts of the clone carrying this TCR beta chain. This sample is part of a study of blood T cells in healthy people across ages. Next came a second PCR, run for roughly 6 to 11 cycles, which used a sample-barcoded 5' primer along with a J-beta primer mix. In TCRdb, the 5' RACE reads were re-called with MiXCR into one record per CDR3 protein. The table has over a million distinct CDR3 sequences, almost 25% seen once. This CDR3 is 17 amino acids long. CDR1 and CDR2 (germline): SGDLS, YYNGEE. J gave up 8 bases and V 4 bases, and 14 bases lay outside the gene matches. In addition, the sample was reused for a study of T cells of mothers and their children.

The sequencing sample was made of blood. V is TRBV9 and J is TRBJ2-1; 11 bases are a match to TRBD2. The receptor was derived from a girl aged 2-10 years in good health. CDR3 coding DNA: TGTGCCAGCAGCACCCCTATAATAGCGGGAGGGTCGGATGAGCAGTTCTTC. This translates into CASSTPIIAGGSDEQFF.